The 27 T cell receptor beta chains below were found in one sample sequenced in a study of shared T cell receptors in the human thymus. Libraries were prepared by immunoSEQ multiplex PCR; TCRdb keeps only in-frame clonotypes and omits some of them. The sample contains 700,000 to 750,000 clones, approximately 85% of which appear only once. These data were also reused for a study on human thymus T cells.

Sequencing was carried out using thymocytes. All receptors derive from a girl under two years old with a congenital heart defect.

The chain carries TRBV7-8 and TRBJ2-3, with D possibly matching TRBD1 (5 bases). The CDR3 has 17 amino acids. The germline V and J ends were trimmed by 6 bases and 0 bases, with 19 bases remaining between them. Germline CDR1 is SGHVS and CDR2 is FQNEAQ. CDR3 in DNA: TGTGCCAGCAGAGGGGTCGGCGGAGTTGGTAGCACAGATACGCAGTATTTT. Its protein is CASRGVGGVGSTDTQYF.

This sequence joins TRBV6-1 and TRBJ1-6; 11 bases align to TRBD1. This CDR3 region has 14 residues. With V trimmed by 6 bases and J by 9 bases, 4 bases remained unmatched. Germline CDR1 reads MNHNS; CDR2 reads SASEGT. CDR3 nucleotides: TGTGCCAGCAGCAACGGGACAGGGGGTTCACCCCTCCACTTT. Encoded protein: CASSNGTGGSPLHF.

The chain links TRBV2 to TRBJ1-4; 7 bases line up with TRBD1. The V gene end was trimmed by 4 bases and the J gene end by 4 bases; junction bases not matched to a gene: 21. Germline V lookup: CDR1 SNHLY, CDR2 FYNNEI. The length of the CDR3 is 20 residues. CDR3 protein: CASSGRNFYPRDSNNEKLFF. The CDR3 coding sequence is TGTGCCAGCAGTGGACGAAACTTCTATCCTAGGGACAGCAATAATGAAAAACTGTTTTTT. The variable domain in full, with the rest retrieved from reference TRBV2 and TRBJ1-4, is EPEVTQTPSHQVTQMGQEVILRCVPISNHLYFYWYRQILGQKVEFLVSFYNNEISEKSEIFDDQFSVERPDGSNFTLKIRSTKLEDSAMYFCASSGRNFYPRDSNNEKLFFGSGTQLSVL.

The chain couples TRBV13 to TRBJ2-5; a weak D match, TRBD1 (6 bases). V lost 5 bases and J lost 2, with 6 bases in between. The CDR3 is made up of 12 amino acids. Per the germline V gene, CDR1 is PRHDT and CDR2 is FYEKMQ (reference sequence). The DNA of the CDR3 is TGTGCCAGCAGCGGACAGCAAGAGACCCAGTACTTC. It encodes CASSGQQETQYF. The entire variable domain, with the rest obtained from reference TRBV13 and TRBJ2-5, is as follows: AAGVIQSPRHLIKEKRETATLKCYPIPRHDTVYWYQQGPGQDPQFLISFYEKMQSDKGSIPDRFSAQQFSDYHSELNMSSLELGDSALYFCASSGQQETQYFGPGTRLLVL.

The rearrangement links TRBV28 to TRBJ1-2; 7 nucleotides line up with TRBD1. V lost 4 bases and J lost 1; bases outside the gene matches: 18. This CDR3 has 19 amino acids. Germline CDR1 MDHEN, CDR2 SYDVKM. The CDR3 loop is CASSSTLYQTGNLNYGYTF. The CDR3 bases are TGTGCCAGCAGTTCCACTCTCTACCAGACAGGGAACCTTAACTATGGCTACACCTTC.

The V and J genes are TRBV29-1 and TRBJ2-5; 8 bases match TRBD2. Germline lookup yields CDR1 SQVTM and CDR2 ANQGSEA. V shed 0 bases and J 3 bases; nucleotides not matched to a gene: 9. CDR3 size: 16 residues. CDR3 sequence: CSVEDSRTSKEETQYF. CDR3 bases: TGCAGCGTTGAAGATTCACGGACTAGCAAAGAAGAGACCCAGTACTTC.

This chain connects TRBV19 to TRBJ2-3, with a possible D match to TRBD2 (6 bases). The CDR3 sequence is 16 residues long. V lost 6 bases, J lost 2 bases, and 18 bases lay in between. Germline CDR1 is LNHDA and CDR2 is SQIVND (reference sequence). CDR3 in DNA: TGTGCCAGTAGGCCGGAGGGCCGCCTAAACACAGATACGCAGTATTTT. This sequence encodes CASRPEGRLNTDTQYF. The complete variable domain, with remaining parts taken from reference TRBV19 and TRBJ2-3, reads DGGITQSPKYLFRKEGQNVTLSCEQNLNHDAMYWYRQDPGQGLRLIYYSQIVNDFQKGDIAEGYSVSREKKESFPLTVTSAQKNPTAFYLCASRPEGRLNTDTQYFGPGTRLTVL.

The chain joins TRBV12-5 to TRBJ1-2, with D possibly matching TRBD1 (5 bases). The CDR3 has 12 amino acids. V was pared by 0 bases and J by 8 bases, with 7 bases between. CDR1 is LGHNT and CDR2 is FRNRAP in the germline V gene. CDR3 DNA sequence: TGTGCTAGTGGTTTGGTAAAGGGGGGCTACACCTTC. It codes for CASGLVKGGYTF.

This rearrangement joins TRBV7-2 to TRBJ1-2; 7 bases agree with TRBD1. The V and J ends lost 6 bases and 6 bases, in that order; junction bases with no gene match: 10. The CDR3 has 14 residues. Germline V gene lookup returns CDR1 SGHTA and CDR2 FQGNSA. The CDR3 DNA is TGTGCCAGCAGTATGACCAGACAGGGTGATGGCTACACCTTC. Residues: CASSMTRQGDGYTF.

This CDR3 reads CASSSGGGGYTF. As DNA, the CDR3 is TGTGCCAGCAGCTCCGGGGGGGGTGGCTACACCTTC. This chain uses TRBV28 with TRBJ1-2; tentative D call: TRBD1 (5 bases). Trimming left V 6 bases short and J 7 bases short, with 12 bases between. The CDR3 runs to 12 residues. Per the germline V gene, CDR1 is MDHEN and CDR2 is SYDVKM.

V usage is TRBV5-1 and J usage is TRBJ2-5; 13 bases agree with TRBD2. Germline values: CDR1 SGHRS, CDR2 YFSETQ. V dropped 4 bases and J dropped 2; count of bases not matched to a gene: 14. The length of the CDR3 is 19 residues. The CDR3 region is CASSLKRTSGGTLQETQYF. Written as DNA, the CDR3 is TGCGCCAGCAGCCTTAAGCGGACTAGCGGGGGCACACTACAAGAGACCCAGTACTTC.

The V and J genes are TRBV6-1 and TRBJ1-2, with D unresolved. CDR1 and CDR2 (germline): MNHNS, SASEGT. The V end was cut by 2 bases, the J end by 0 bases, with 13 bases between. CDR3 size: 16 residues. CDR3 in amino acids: CASSEPNWWPNYGYTF. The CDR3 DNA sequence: TGTGCCAGCAGTGAACCAAATTGGTGGCCTAACTATGGCTACACCTTC.

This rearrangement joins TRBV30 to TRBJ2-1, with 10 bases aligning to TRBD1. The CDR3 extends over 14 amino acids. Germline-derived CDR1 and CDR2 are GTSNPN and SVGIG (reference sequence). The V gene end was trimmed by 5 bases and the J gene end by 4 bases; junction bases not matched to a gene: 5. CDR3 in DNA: TGTGCCTGGGGCACGGACAGGGGGTACAATGAGCAGTTCTTC. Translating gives CAWGTDRGYNEQFF.

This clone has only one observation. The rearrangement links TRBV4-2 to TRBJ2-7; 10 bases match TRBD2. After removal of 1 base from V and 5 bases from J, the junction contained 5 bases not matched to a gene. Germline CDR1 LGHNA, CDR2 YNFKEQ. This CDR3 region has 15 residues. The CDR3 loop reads CASSQVSGGRNEQYF. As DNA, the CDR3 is TGTGCCAGCAGCCAAGTTAGCGGGGGGCGGAACGAGCAGTACTTC.

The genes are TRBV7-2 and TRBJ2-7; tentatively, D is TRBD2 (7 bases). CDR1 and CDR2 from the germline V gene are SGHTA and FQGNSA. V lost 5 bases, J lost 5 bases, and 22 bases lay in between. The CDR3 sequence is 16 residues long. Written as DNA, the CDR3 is TGTGCCAGCAGCCAGGTGGGGACCCTAGGGGGGGACGAGCAGTACTTC. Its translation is CASSQVGTLGGDEQYF.

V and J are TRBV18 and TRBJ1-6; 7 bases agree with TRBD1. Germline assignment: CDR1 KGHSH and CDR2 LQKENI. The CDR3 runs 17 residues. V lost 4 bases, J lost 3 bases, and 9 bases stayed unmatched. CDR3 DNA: TGTGCCAGCTCACGAGACCCGGGACAGTACTATAATTCACCCCTCCACTTT. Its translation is CASSRDPGQYYNSPLHF. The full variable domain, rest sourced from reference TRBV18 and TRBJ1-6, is NAGVMQNPRHLVRRRGQEARLRCSPMKGHSHVYWYRQLPEEGLKFMVYLQKENIIDESGMPKERFSAEFPKEGPSILRIQQVVRGDSAAYFCASSRDPGQYYNSPLHFGNGTRLTVT.

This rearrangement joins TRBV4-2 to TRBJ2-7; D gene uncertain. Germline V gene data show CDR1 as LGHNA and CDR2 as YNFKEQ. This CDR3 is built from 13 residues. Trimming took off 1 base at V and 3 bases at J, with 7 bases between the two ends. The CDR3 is CASSQVERYEQYF. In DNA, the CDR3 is TGTGCCAGCAGCCAAGTTGAGCGCTACGAGCAGTACTTC.

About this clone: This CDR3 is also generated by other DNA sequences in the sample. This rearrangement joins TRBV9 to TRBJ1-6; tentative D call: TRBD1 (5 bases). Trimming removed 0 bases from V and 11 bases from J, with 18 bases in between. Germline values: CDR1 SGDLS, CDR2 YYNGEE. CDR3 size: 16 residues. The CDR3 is CASSVGAPLGGPPLHF. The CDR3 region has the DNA TGTGCCAGCAGCGTAGGAGCCCCGTTGGGGGGTCCACCCCTCCACTTT.

The CDR3 sequence: CASSLWAEGCCGYTF. In DNA form, the CDR3 reads TGCGCCAGCAGCTTGTGGGCAGAGGGCTGCTGTGGCTACACCTTC. The chain is built from TRBV5-1 and TRBJ1-2; D not resolved. CDR1 is SGHRS and CDR2 is YFSETQ in the germline V gene. CDR3 length equals 15 residues. Trimming left V 1 base short and J 7 bases short, with 17 bases between.

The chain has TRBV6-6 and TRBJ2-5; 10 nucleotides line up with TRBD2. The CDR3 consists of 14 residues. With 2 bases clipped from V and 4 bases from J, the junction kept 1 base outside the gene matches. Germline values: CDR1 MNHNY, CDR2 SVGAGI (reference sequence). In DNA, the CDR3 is TGTGCCAGCAGTTACGCTAGCGGGGGAGAGACCCAGTACTTC. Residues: CASSYASGGETQYF.

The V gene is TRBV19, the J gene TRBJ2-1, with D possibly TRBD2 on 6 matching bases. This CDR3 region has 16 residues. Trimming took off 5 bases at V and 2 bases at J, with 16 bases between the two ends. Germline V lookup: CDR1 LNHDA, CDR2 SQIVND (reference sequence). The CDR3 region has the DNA TGTGCCAGTAGTGGGTCCGGGACTTCCACCTACAATGAGCAGTTCTTC. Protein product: CASSGSGTSTYNEQFF.

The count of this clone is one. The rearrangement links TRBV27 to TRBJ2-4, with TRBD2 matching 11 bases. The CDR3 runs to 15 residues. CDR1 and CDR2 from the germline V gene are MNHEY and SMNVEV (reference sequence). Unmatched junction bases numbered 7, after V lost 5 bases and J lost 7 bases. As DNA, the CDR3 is TGTGCCAGCAGTCCCTTAGCGGGGGGGCCTAACATTCAGTACTTC. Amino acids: CASSPLAGGPNIQYF.

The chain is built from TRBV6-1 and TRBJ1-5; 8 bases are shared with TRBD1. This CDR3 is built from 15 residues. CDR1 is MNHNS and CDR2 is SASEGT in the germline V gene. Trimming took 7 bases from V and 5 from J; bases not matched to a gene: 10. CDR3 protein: CASKRTGRLDQPQHF. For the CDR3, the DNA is TGTGCCAGCAAAAGGACAGGGAGGCTTGATCAGCCCCAGCATTTT.

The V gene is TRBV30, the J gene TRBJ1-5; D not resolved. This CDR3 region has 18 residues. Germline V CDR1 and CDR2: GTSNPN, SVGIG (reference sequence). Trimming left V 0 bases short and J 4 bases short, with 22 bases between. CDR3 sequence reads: CAWSVGGREIIRNQPQHF. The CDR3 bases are TGTGCCTGGAGTGTGGGAGGACGGGAGATAATCCGAAATCAGCCCCAGCATTTT.

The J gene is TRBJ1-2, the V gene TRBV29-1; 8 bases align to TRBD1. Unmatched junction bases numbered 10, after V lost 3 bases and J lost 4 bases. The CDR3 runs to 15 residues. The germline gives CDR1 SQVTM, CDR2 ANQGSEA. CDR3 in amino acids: CSVDRGLLRGYGYTF. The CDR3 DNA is TGCAGCGTTGACAGGGGGCTTCTACGGGGCTATGGCTACACCTTC. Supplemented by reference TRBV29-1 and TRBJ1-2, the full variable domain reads SAVISQKPSRDICQRGTSLTIQCQVDSQVTMMFWYRQQPGQSLTLIATANQGSEATYESGFVIDKFPISRPNLTFSTLTVSNMSPEDSSIYLCSVDRGLLRGYGYTFGSGTRLTVV.

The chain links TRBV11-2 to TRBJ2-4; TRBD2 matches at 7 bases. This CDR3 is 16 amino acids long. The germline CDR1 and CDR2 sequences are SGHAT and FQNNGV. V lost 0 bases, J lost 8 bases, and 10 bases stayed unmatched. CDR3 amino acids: CASSLEIPAGEDIQYF. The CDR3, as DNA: TGTGCCAGCAGCTTAGAAATTCCGGCGGGGGAGGACATTCAGTACTTC.

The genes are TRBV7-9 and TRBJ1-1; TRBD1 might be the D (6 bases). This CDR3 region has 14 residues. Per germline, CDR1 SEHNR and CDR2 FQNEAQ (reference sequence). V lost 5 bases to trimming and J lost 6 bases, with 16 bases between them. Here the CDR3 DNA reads TGTGCCAGCAGCGCCATTGGGGGCGGCCCTGAAGCTTTCTTT. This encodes CASSAIGGGPEAFF.